This T cell receptor beta chain stems from a study of blood T cell repertoires in COVID-19. In the study overall: Acute and convalescent COVID-19 specimens originated in the United States, Italy and Spain.

Enrolled during active infection, Seattle patients were then followed longitudinally. Profiled with immunoSEQ multiplex PCR; TCRdb holds only in-frame clones, not every one. Of approximately 120,000 clones listed, approximately 85% are singletons. Per germline, CDR1 LNHNV and CDR2 YYDKDF (reference sequence). The V end was cut by 0 bases, the J end by 8 bases, with 13 bases between. The CDR3 runs to 15 residues. The specimen was peripheral blood. The chain couples TRBV15 to TRBJ2-2, with a weak D call TRBD1 (6 bases). This TCR was sampled from a woman aged 80 or over with COVID-19, enrolled during active disease. CDR3 DNA sequence: TGTGCCACCAGCAGAGAATCCCAGGGGATTGGGGAGCTGTTTTTT. It codes for CATSRESQGIGELFF.